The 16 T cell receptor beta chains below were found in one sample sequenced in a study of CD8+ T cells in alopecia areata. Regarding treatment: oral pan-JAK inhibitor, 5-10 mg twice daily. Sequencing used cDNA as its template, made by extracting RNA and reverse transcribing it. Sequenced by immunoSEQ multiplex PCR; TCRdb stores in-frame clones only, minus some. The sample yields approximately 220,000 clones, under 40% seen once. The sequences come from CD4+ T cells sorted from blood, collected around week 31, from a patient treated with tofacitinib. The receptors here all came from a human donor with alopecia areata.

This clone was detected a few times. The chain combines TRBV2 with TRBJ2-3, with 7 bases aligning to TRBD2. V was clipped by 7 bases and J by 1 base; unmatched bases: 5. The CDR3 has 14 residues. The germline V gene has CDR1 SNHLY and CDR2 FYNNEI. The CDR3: CASKSTSGTDTQYF. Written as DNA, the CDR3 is TGTGCCAGCAAATCAACTAGCGGCACAGATACGCAGTATTTT.

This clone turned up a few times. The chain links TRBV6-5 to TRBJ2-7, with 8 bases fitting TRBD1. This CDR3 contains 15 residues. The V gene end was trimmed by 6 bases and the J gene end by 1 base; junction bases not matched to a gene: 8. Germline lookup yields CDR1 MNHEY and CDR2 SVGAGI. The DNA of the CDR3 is TGTGCCAGCAGCAATCGGGACAGGCCTTCCTACGAGCAGTACTTC. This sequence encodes CASSNRDRPSYEQYF.

CDR3 amino acids: CASRGLAGRTDNEQFF. DNA for the CDR3: TGTGCCAGCAGAGGACTAGCGGGGCGGACAGACAATGAGCAGTTCTTC. V usage is TRBV2 and J usage is TRBJ2-1, with 12 bases that match TRBD2. CDR1 is SNHLY, CDR2 FYNNEI, per germline. Trimming at V came to 6 bases and at J to 5 bases, leaving 8 bases not matched to a gene. The CDR3 is 16 residues long. Supplemented by reference TRBV2 and TRBJ2-1, the full variable domain reads EPEVTQTPSHQVTQMGQEVILRCVPISNHLYFYWYRQILGQKVEFLVSFYNNEISEKSEIFDDQFSVERPDGSNFTLKIRSTKLEDSAMYFCASRGLAGRTDNEQFFGPGTRLTVL.

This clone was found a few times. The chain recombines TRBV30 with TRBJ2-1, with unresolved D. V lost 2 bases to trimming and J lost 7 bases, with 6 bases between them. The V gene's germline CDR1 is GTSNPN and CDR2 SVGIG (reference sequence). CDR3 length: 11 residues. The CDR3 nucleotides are TGTGCCTGGAGTTCCCTTAATGAGCAGTTCTTC. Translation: CAWSSLNEQFF.

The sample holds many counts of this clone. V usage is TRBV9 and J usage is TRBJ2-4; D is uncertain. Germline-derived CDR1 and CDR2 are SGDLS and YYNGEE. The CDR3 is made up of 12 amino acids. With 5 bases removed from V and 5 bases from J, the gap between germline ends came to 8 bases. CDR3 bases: TGTGCCAGCAGAGGTTCGGAAAACATTCAGTACTTC. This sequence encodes CASRGSENIQYF.

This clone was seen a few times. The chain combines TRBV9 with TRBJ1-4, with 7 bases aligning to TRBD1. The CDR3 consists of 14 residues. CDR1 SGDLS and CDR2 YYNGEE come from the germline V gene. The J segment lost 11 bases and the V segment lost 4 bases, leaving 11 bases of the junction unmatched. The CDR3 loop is CASSPQSETGKLFF. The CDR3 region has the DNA TGTGCCAGCAGCCCACAATCCGAGACAGGGAAACTGTTTTTT.

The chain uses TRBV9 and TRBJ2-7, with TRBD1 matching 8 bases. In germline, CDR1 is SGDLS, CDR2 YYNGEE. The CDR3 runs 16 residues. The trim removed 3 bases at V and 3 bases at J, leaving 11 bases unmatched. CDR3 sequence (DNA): TGTGCCAGCAGCGACGCTCCGGACAGGGCAGACTACGAGCAGTACTTC. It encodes CASSDAPDRADYEQYF.

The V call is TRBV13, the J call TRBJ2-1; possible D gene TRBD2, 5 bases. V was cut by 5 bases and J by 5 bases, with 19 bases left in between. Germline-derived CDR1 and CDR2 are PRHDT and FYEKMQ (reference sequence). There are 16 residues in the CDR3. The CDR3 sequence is CASSPREVTRNNEQFF. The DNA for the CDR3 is TGTGCCAGCAGCCCGCGCGAGGTAACTAGAAACAATGAGCAGTTCTTC.

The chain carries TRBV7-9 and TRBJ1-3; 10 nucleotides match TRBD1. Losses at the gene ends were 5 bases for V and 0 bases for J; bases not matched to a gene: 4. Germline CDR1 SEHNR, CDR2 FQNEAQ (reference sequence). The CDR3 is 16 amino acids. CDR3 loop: CASSKGTGDSGNTIYF. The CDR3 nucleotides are TGTGCCAGCAGCAAGGGGACAGGGGACTCTGGAAACACCATATATTTT.

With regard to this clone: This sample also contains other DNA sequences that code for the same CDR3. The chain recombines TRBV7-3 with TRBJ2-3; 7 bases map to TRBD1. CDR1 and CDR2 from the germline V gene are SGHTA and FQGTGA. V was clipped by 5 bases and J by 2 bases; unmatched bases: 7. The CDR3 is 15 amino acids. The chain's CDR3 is CASSPGQLNTDTQYF. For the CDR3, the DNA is TGTGCCAGCAGCCCGGGACAGTTAAACACAGATACGCAGTATTTT.

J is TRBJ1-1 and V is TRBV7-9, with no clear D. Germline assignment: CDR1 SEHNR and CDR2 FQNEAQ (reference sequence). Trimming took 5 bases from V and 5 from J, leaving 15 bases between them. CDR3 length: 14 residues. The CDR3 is CASSRASEVTEAFF. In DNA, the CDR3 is TGTGCCAGCAGCCGGGCCTCTGAGGTGACTGAAGCTTTCTTT.

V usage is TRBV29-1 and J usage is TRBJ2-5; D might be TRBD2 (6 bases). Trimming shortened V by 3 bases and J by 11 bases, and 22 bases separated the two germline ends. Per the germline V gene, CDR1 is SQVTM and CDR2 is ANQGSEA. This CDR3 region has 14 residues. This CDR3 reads CSVETGLEGGEQYF. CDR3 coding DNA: TGCAGCGTTGAGACGGGCCTCGAAGGAGGGGAGCAGTACTTC.

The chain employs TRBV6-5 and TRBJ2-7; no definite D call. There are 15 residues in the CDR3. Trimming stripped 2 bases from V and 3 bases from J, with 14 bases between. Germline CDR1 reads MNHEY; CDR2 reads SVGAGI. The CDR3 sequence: CASSYTDGFGYEQYF. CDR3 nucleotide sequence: TGTGCCAGCAGTTACACCGACGGCTTTGGCTACGAGCAGTACTTC.

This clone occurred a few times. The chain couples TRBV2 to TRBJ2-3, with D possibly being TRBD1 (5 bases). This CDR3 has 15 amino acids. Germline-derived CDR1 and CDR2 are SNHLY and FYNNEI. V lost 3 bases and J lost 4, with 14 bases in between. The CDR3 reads CASSDWGLGPDTQYF. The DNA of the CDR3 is TGTGCCAGCAGTGATTGGGGATTGGGGCCAGATACGCAGTATTTT.

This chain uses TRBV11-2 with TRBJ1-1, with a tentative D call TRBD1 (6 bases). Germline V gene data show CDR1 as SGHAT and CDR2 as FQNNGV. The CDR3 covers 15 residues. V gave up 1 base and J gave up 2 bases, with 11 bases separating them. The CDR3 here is CASSLARTVNTEAFF. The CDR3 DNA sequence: TGTGCCAGCAGCTTAGCGAGGACAGTTAACACTGAAGCTTTCTTT.

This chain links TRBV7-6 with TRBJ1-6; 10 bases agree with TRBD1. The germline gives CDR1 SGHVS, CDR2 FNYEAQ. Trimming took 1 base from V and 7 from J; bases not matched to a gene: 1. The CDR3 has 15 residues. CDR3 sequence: CASSLEGQGNSPLHF. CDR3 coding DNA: TGTGCCAGCAGCTTAGAGGGACAGGGGAATTCACCCCTCCACTTT. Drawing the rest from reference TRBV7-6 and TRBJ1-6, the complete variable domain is GAGVSQSPRYKVTKRGQDVALRCDPISGHVSLYWYRQALGQGPEFLTYFNYEAQQDKSGLPNDRFSAERPEGSISTLTIQRTEQRDSAMYRCASSLEGQGNSPLHFGNGTRLTVT.